This TCR beta chain was obtained from a study of T cells in localized non-small cell lung cancer. General study points: Sequence data derive from only one tumor region, so heterogeneity remains possible. The study detected a median approximately 55 of the top 100 tumor clones in adjacent lung.

To note about this clone: Its antigen remains unidentified.

Assay used: immunoSEQ multiplex PCR; TCRdb lists only in-frame clones, some missing. The table includes about 1,800 clones, about 25% detected once. Trimming removed 6 bases from V and 0 bases from J, with 13 bases in between. The CDR3 is 15 amino acids. Looked up from germline, CDR1 is MNHGY and CDR2 is SAAAGT. The source material was normal lung tissue next to the tumor, sampled before any cancer treatment. The source is a male donor aged 60 or over with stage II lung adenocarcinoma. The rearrangement joins TRBV6-8 to TRBJ2-3; the D is unclear. CDR3 sequence: CASSQFQSSTDTQYF. The CDR3 DNA follows: TGTGCCAGCAGCCAATTTCAGAGTAGCACAGATACGCAGTATTTT.